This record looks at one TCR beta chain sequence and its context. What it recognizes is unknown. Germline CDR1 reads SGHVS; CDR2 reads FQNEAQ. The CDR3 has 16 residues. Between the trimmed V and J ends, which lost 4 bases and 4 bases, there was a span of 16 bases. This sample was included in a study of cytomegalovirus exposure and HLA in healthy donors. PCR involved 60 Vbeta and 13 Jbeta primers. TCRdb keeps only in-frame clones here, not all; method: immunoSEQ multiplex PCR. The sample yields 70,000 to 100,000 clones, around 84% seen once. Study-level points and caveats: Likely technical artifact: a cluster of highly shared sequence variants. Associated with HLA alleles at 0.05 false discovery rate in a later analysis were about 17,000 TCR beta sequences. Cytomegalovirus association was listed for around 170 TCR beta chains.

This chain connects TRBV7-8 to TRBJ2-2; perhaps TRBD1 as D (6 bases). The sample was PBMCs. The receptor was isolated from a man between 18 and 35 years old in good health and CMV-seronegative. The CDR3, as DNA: TGTGCCAGCAGCTCACAGGGTAGGCCGAGCACCGGGGAGCTGTTTTTT. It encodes CASSSQGRPSTGELFF. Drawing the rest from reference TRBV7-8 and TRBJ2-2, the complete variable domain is GAGVSQSPRYKVAKRGQDVALRCDPISGHVSLFWYQQALGQGPEFLTYFQNEAQLDKSGLPSDRFFAERPEGSVSTLKIQRTQQEDSAVYLCASSSQGRPSTGELFFGEGSRLTVL.